This section outlines one T cell receptor beta chain sequence together with its context. The antigen is not known. This entry is derived from a study of CD8 T cells in Susac syndrome. The study's findings and limits: The total CD8+ repertoires yielded 15 to 20 Susac-specific public clones and the CD8+ TEMRA repertoires yielded roughly five.

After extraction with the RNeasy kit, roughly 0.5 to 1 ug of the RNA was reverse transcribed using random hexamers. TCRdb called the immunoSEQ multiplex PCR reads again in MiXCR, with one record for every CDR3 protein. In the table there are around 79,000 distinct CDR3 sequences, roughly 95% of which are singletons. The CDR3 has 18 residues. Germline-derived CDR1 and CDR2 are SGHTA and FQGTGA. The ends lost 4 bases at V and 3 bases at J; junction bases unmatched: 13. Sequenced sample: CD8+ T cells from PBMCs. The rearrangement joins TRBV7-3 to TRBJ2-2; 8 bases match TRBD1. The TCR sequence derives from a human donor with Susac syndrome. CDR3 DNA sequence: TGTGCCAGCAGCTCAGGGGCTGCAGGGGGCCGATACACCGGGGAGCTGTTTTTT. This sequence encodes CASSSGAAGGRYTGELFF.